The entry below describes one T cell receptor beta chain. This clonotype was picked up a small number of times. No antigen is known for it. Qualities for individual bases were not recorded, and no much larger clone is one base off. Donors were 39 systemically healthy Caucasian individuals from Russia aged roughly 6 to 90 years. Approximately 9.3 milliliters of peripheral blood were drawn from each donor into EDTA-treated Vacutainer tubes. PBMCs were isolated by Ficoll-Paque density-gradient centrifugation, with at least 7 million obtained per sample. Trizol reagent was used to extract total RNA from PBMCs, with at least 6 micrograms per sample. Naive CD45RAhigh/CD27high T cell percentages were measured by flow cytometry on a PBMC aliquot from every donor. The receptor library was made with 5' RACE. For sequencing, an Illumina HiSeq 2500 was employed. A second PCR of roughly 7 to 12 cycles was run with a J-beta primer mix and a sample-barcoded 5' primer. A unique molecular identifier was introduced onto each TCR beta cDNA molecule by a template-switch 5' adaptor carrying 12 random nucleotides. Each sample yielded at least 3 million CDR3-containing paired-end reads. All of the RNA was converted into first-strand cDNA using the Mint cDNA synthesis kit, with a TRBC-specific oligonucleotide serving as the primer. Following uracil-DNA glycosylase treatment, a first 18-cycle PCR with universal primers M1SS and BC2_uni_R was performed on all cDNA. On the authors' methods: For normalization, 1 million high-quality reads were randomly selected from each sample, with every read carrying a distinct molecular identifier. Reads with shared molecular identifiers were discarded instead of being binned into consensus sequences. CDR3 identification, clonotype clustering and error correction used MiTCR with a Q25 quality threshold and the strictest error-elimination algorithm. A nonparametric unseen species model with Euler transformation was used to estimate lower-bound total TCR beta diversity. TCRdb cleaned the public reads at Q25 with fastp, built clones with MiXCR and kept in-frame beta chains. Records with the same CDR3 protein are collapsed into one entry carrying the most frequent genes and DNA. None of the V and J calls come from the authors' own analysis; TCRdb made them. A total of approximately 360,000 distinct CDR3 sequences appear in this sample, 50% to 60% of them only once. Around 50% of the sample is in the top ten clones.

V and J are trimmed by 7 bases and 4 bases, and the gene matches miss 9 bases of the junction. For CDR1 and CDR2, the germline V gene lists SQVTM and ANQGSEA. Its CDR3 holds 14 amino acids, cysteine through phenylalanine. Only the CDR3 portion is preserved as DNA: 42 bases, with reading frame beginning at the first base. This sample stems from a study of blood T cells in healthy people across ages (dated by TCRdb to about 2015). For the study in its entirety: In model experiments, template switching captured about one uniquely barcoded TCR beta cDNA molecule for every two T cells. To track age-related changes in TCR beta repertoire diversity, the study relied on deep sequencing normalized with unique cDNA molecular identifiers. Four age groups were formed from the donors: young (average approximately 15 years), middle-aged (approximately 39), aged (over 55) and long-lived (82). Donors of different ages were randomly distributed across sequencing lanes to avoid experimental bias. For two donors (one aged 18 to 30 and one aged 80 or older), the study analyzed two additional independent replicas of 1 million unique cDNA reads from the same blood draw.

Points the paper makes about the study in general: As age increased, observed TCR beta diversity per million T cells dropped in a roughly linear way, and a significant reduction was already evident by age 40. Donor CMV infection status was unknown, potentially confounding age-related changes in expanded clonotypes. The long-lived group showed more naive CD4+ T cells, fewer expanded clones and increased TCR diversity than the aged group, suggesting age selection. The percentage of naive T cells measured by flow cytometry correlated strongly with observed TCR beta diversity. Estimates of total diversity based on one million sequenced T cells were regarded as lower bounds and as underestimates. Because profiling used bulk unsorted PBMCs, naive and antigen-experienced compartments could not be compared conclusively.

In this chain, TRBV29-1 is recombined with TRBJ2-3; TRBD1 fits 9 bases in the junction. Material: blood. This TCR came from a man in his sixties in good health. The CDR3 in this case is CSANRDRAADTQYF. The sequence in DNA is TGCAGCGCTAACCGGGACAGGGCGGCAGATACGCAGTATTTT.